This is a list of T cell receptor beta chains from one sample in a study of T cell responses to AZD1222 COVID-19 vaccine. The protocol was immunoSEQ multiplex PCR, while the TCRdb copy is restricted to in-frame clones and leaves out a portion. Of about 94,000 clones in the sample, 85% are singletons; the top ten hold 4.5%. The sample was peripheral blood, taken 28 days after the second AZD1222 dose. Source of these receptors: an adult who received the AZD1222 COVID-19 vaccine. Each CDR3 is given with its conserved first and last residue. The order of the fields is V gene, clone size, D gene, J gene, CDR3 DNA, CDR3 protein. D genes are given only for firm matches. Clone size is given for some rows only: seen once, a few or many times, or a class if the clone is expanded.

TRBV11-2	NA	NA	TRBJ2-1	TGTGCCAGCAGCCGCCCGGCGCGGACGAGCTCCTACAATGAGCAGTTCTTC	CASSRPARTSSYNEQFF
TRBV4-1	NA	NA	TRBJ2-7	TGCGCCAGCAGCCAAGATGAGTGGAACAGGAGGACCTACGAGCAGTACTTC	CASSQDEWNRRTYEQYF
TRBV15	NA	NA	TRBJ2-7	TGTGCCACCAGGCCGGGGTTCTCCGGCGAGCAGTACTTC	CATRPGFSGEQYF
TRBV7-9	NA	NA	TRBJ2-3	TGTGCCAGCAGCTTCGTCCCAGATACGCAGTATTTT	CASSFVPDTQYF
TRBV18	NA	NA	TRBJ2-2	TGTGCCAGCTCACCCCGGCAAAACACCGGGGAGCTGTTTTTT	CASSPRQNTGELFF
TRBV29-1	NA	TRBD1	TRBJ2-3	TGCAGCGTCCATATTACAGGGGGCAACACAGATACGCAGTATTTT	CSVHITGGNTDTQYF
TRBV20-1	NA	TRBD2	TRBJ2-3	TGCAGTGCTTCGACTAGCGGGAGGACGTATTTT	CSASTSGRTYF
TRBV6-2/TRBV6-3	NA	NA	TRBJ2-6	TGTGCCAGCAGCCGGGACCTCAACTCTGGGGCCAACGTCCTGACTTTC	CASSRDLNSGANVLTF
TRBV2	NA	NA	TRBJ2-7	TGTGCCAGCAGTGCTCTTCTCTGGGGGGATGAGCAGTACTTC	CASSALLWGDEQYF
TRBV19	NA	NA	TRBJ2-2	TGTGCCAGTAGTATTCTGCGACGGGACACCGGGGAGCTGTTTTTT	CASSILRRDTGELFF
TRBV30	once	NA	TRBJ2-5	TGTGCCTGGAGTCGTGGGCAAGAGACCCAGTACTTC	CAWSRGQETQYF
TRBV12-3/TRBV12-4	once	NA	TRBJ1-1	TGTGCCAGCTCGGACCGAAAGAACACTGAAGCTTTCTTT	CASSDRKNTEAFF
TRBV14	few	TRBD2	TRBJ2-1	TGTGCCAGCAGCCAGCCCGGGACTAGCGGGGGGGATGAGCAGTTCTTC	CASSQPGTSGGDEQFF
TRBV10-1	NA	NA	TRBJ2-3	TGCGCCAGCAGTGATATTCGGGGTACGGCAGATACGCAGTATTTT	CASSDIRGTADTQYF
TRBV5-1	NA	TRBD1	TRBJ2-1	TGCGCCAGCAGCTCCAACAGGGGGCTCTACAATGAGCAGTTCTTC	CASSSNRGLYNEQFF
TRBV6-5	NA	TRBD2	TRBJ2-7	TGTGCCAGCTGTTTAACTAGCGGCTACGAGCAGTACTTC	CASCLTSGYEQYF
TRBV7-2	NA	NA	TRBJ1-5	TGTGCCAGCAGCTTAGGGGGGATTCAGCCCCAGCATTTT	CASSLGGIQPQHF
TRBV6-2/TRBV6-3	NA	TRBD1	TRBJ2-5	TGTGCCAGCACCCCCGTAGGGGGCCCCAAGGCCCAGTACTTC	CASTPVGGPKAQYF
TRBV27	NA	NA	TRBJ1-4	TGTGCCAGCAGTTTTTCAGGGGCGGCGGCTAATGAAAAACTGTTTTTT	CASSFSGAAANEKLFF
TRBV7-9	NA	NA	TRBJ2-7	TGTGCCAGCAGCTTAGTCTACGAGCAGTACTTC	CASSLVYEQYF
TRBV28	NA	NA	TRBJ2-7	TGTGCCAGCAGTCGTGGTCCCTACGAGCAGTACTTC	CASSRGPYEQYF
TRBV19	NA	TRBD1	TRBJ2-7	TGTGCCAGTAGTATGTCCCAGGGGGCTTACGAGCAGTACTTC	CASSMSQGAYEQYF
TRBV7-2	NA	NA	TRBJ2-2	TGTGCCAGCAACTACGACCCGGGGCCCGGGGAGCTGTTTTTT	CASNYDPGPGELFF
TRBV12-3/TRBV12-4	NA	NA	TRBJ1-6	TGTGCCAGCAGTTTAAGGGCAGGATCACCCCTCCACTTT	CASSLRAGSPLHF
TRBV6-2/TRBV6-3	once	NA	TRBJ1-1	TGTGCCAGCAGTTACCGCCAGAACACTGAAGCTTTCTTT	CASSYRQNTEAFF
TRBV3-1/TRBV3-2	NA	TRBD2	TRBJ2-3	TGTGCCAGCAGCCAAATTGCGGGGGGATCCGATACGCAGTATTTT	CASSQIAGGSDTQYF
TRBV5-1	NA	NA	TRBJ2-7	TGCGCCAGCAGTCCCCTAGGGAACTACGAGCAGTACTTC	CASSPLGNYEQYF
TRBV10-3	NA	NA	TRBJ2-2	TGTGCCACCACGCACCGGGAAGGGGAGCTGTTTTTT	CATTHREGELFF
TRBV6-5	NA	NA	TRBJ1-2	TGTGCCAGCAGTTACGATCAGCGACTGGGATATGGCTACACCTTC	CASSYDQRLGYGYTF
TRBV7-9	NA	NA	TRBJ1-1	TGTGCCAGCAGCTTAGGTGGACTTGTGAACACTGAAGCTTTCTTT	CASSLGGLVNTEAFF
TRBV6-5	NA	NA	TRBJ1-1	TGTGCCAGCAGTTCACTGGGGAACACTGAAGCTTTCTTT	CASSSLGNTEAFF
TRBV7-2	NA	TRBD1	TRBJ2-5	TGTGCCAGCAGCTTAACAGGGGGAATATGGGAGACCCAGTACTTC	CASSLTGGIWETQYF
TRBV30	NA	NA	TRBJ1-1	TGTGCCTGGAGTGTAAGCGGGATAAGAACTGAAGCTTTCTTT	CAWSVSGIRTEAFF
TRBV7-3	NA	TRBD2	TRBJ2-2	TGTGCCAGCAGCTCAAGCGGGGGACTAGCGGGACTTCAGAAGACCGGGGAGCTGTTTTTT	CASSSSGGLAGLQKTGELFF
TRBV24-1	NA	NA	TRBJ1-5	TGTGCCACCAGTGACAGACAGTCTAATCAGCCCCAGCATTTT	CATSDRQSNQPQHF
TRBV27	NA	NA	TRBJ2-1	TGTGCCAGCAGTCTAAGGAGCGACGCATCCAATGAGCAGTTCTTC	CASSLRSDASNEQFF
TRBV27	NA	NA	TRBJ1-2	TGTGCCAGCAGTTTAGGGGGTTTCTATGGCTACACCTTC	CASSLGGFYGYTF
TRBV28	few	NA	TRBJ1-1	TGTGCCATCCTAGGGGGCACTGAAGCTTTCTTT	CAILGGTEAFF
TRBV27	NA	TRBD2	TRBJ2-2	TGTGCCAGCAGTCTAAGTAGCGGGGAGGGGATGGGGGAGCTGTTTTTT	CASSLSSGEGMGELFF
TRBV2	NA	TRBD2	TRBJ2-3	TGTGCCAGCAGTGAAGGCCAGCGGGGTAGCACAGATACGCAGTATTTT	CASSEGQRGSTDTQYF
TRBV30	NA	TRBD1	TRBJ1-1	TGTGCCTGGGACAGGGTAAACACTGAAGCTTTCTTT	CAWDRVNTEAFF
TRBV5-1	NA	TRBD1	TRBJ2-3	TGCGCCAGCAGCTCCGGACAGGGGGCTACCAATACGCAGTATTTT	CASSSGQGATNTQYF